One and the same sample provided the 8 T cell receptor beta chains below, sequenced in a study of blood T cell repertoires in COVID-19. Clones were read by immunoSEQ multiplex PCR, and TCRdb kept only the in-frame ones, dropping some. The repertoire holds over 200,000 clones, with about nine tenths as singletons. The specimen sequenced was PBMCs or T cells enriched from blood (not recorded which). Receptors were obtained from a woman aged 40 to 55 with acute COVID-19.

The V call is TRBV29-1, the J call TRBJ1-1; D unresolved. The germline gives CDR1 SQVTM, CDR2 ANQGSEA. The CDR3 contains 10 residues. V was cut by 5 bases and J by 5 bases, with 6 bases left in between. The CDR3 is CSVHYTEAFF. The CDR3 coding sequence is TGCAGCGTTCACTATACTGAAGCTTTCTTT.

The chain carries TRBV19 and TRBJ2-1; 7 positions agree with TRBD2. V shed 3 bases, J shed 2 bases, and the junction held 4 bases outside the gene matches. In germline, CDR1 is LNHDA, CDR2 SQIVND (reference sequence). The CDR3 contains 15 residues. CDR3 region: CASSIQGGAYNEQFF. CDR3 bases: TGTGCCAGTAGTATCCAGGGAGGGGCCTACAATGAGCAGTTCTTC.

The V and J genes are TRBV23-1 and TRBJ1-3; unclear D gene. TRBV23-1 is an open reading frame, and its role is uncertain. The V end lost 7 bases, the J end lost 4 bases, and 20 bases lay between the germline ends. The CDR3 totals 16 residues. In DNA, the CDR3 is TGCGCCAGCACCCGGAGGACGCCTGAGACGGGAAACACCATATATTTT. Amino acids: CASTRRTPETGNTIYF.

This CDR3 is CASSYRAGGLYNEQFF. CDR3 DNA: TGCGCCAGCAGTTACAGGGCGGGGGGGCTTTACAATGAGCAGTTCTTC. V usage is TRBV4-3 and J usage is TRBJ2-1; TRBD2 matches at 9 bases. Per the germline V gene, CDR1 is LGHNA and CDR2 is YSLEER. The CDR3 spans 16 residues. V gave up 6 bases and J gave up 4 bases; unmatched junction bases: 10.

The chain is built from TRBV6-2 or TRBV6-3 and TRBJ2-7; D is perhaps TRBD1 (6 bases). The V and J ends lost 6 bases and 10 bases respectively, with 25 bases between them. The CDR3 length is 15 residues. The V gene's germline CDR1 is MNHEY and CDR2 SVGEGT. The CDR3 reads CASSSPRDNGPRQYV. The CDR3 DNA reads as TGTGCCAGCAGCTCTCCCCGGGACAACGGCCCCCGCCAGTACGTC.

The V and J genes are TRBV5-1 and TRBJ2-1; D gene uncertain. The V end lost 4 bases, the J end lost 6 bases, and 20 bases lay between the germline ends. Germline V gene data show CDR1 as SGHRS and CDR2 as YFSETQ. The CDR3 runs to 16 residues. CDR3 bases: TGCGCCAGCAGCCCCATGAACAACCTAGGTACCAATGAGCAGTTCTTC. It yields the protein CASSPMNNLGTNEQFF.

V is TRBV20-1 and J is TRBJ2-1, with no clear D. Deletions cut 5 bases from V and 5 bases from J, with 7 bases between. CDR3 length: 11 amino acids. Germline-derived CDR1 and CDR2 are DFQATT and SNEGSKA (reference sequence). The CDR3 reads CSALKNNEQFF. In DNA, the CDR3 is TGCAGTGCTTTAAAAAACAATGAGCAGTTCTTC.

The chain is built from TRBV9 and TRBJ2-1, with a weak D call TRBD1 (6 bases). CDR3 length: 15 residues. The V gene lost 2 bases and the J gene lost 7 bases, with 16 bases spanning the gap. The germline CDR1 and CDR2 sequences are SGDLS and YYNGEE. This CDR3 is CASSVSGAPLNEQFF. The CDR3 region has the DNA TGTGCCAGCAGCGTGTCAGGGGCGCCCTTGAATGAGCAGTTCTTC.